This T cell receptor beta chain derives from a study of blood T cell repertoires in COVID-19. Data came from immunoSEQ multiplex PCR; TCRdb stores just in-frame clones and leaves some out. Among tens of thousands of clones, 79% were seen once, and the ten largest hold about 5%. The material sequenced was peripheral blood. The source of this sequence is an elderly woman with active or convalescent COVID-19.

CDR3 bases: TGCGCCAGCAGCCAAGACGGGGGGCCCCACAATGAGCAGTTCTTC. Translation gives CASSQDGGPHNEQFF. This rearrangement joins TRBV4-3 to TRBJ2-1; tentative D call: TRBD2 (7 bases). This CDR3 is 15 amino acids long. Trimming stripped 0 bases from V and 5 bases from J, with 11 bases between. The germline V gene encodes CDR1 LGHNA and CDR2 YSLEER.